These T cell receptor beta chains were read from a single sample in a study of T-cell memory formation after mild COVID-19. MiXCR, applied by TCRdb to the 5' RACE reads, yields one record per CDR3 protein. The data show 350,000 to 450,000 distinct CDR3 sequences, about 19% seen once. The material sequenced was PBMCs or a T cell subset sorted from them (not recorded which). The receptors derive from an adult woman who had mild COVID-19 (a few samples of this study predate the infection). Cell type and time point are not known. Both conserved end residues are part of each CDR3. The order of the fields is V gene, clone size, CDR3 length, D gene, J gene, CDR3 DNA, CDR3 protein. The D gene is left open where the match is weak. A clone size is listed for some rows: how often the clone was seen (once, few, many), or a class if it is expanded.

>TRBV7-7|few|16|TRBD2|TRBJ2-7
TGTGCCAGCAGCTTAGTTAGAGCGGGGGGGCCCTACGAGCAGTACTTC
CASSLVRAGGPYEQYF
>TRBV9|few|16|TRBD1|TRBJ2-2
TGTGCCAGCAGCGTGGGGACAGGGGTGGTGACCGGGGAGCTGTTTTTT
CASSVGTGVVTGELFF
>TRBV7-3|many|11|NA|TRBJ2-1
TGTGCCAGCAGCCAAGGGTATGAGCAGTTCTTC
CASSQGYEQFF
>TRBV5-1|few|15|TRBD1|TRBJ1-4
TGCGCCAGCAGCCAAAGGGACAGATTATTTGAAAAACTGTTTTTT
CASSQRDRLFEKLFF
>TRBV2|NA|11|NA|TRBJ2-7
TGTGCCAGCAGTGACAGCGCCGCGCAGTACTTC
CASSDSAAQYF
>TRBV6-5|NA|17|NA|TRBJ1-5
TGTGCCAGCAGCCGGAGGCCAGGTTTAGGGAGCAATCAGCCCCAGCATTTT
CASSRRPGLGSNQPQHF
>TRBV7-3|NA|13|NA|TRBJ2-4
TGTGCCAGCAGCATAGGGGCCAAAAACATTCAGTACTTC
CASSIGAKNIQYF
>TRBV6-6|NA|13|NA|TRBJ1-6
TGTGCCAGCAGTTACAGGAGTGATTCACCCCTCCACTTT
CASSYRSDSPLHF
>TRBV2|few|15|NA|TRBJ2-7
TGTGCCAGCAGTGAAGCGCTTCAGGGGTGGGGAGAGCAGTACTTC
CASSEALQGWGEQYF
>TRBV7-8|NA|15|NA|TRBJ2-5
TGTGCCAGCAGCTTAGAACCAAAGTACCAAGAGACCCAGTACTTC
CASSLEPKYQETQYF
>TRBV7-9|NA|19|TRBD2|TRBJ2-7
TGTGCCAGCAGCCCGACACGTAAAATGACTAGCGGAGGGACCTACGAGCAGTACTTC
CASSPTRKMTSGGTYEQYF
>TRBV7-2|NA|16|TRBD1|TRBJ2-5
TGTGCCAGCAGCTCTCCGGAGACAGGGGCTTTTGTGACCCAGTACTTC
CASSSPETGAFVTQYF
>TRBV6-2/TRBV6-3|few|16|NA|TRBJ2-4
TGTGCCAGCAGCCCCCGCCGTGATGTATCCAAAAACATTCAGTACTTC
CASSPRRDVSKNIQYF
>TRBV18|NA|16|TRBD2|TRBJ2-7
TGTGCCAGCTCACCAGCCGGGACTAGCGGGGTGTACGAGCAGTACTTC
CASSPAGTSGVYEQYF
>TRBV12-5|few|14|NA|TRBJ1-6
TGTGCTAGTGCCCTAGAGCTTTATAATTCACCCCTCCACTTT
CASALELYNSPLHF
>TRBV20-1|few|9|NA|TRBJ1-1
TGCAGTGCTAGTCATCCACACTTCTTT
CSASHPHFF
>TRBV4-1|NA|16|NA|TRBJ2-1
TGCGCCAGCAGCCAAGGTCGGGCAAGCTCCTACAATGAGCAGTTCTTC
CASSQGRASSYNEQFF
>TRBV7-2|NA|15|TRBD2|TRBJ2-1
TGTGCCAGCAGGTACACTAGCGTAGGAGGCAATGAGCAGTTCTTC
CASRYTSVGGNEQFF
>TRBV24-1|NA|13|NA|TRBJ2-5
TGTGCCACCAGTGACCCGGGGGAAGAGACCCAGTACTTC
CATSDPGEETQYF
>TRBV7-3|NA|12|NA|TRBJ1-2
TGTGCCAGCAGCCCAAGGGTCCTTGGCTACACCTTC
CASSPRVLGYTF
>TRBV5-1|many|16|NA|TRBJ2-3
TGCGCCAGCAGTATGCGCGGGTACGGGACCGTGGATACGCAGTATTTT
CASSMRGYGTVDTQYF
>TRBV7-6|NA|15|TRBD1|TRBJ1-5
TGTGCCAGCATCTTAGGCGGGACAGGGAATCAGCCCCAGCATTTT
CASILGGTGNQPQHF
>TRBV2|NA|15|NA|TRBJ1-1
TGTGCCAGCAGTGAACGAGCAGGGGTCGACACTGAAGCTTTCTTT
CASSERAGVDTEAFF
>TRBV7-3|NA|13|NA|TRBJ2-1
TGTGCCAGCAGCTTCGCCGGGGAGAATGAGCAGTTCTTC
CASSFAGENEQFF
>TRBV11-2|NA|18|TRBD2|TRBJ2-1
TGTGCCAGCAGATCCGGGACTAGCGGGCTCCGAGGGGGCAATGAGCAGTTCTTC
CASRSGTSGLRGGNEQFF
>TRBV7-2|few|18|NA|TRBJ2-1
TGTGCCAGCAGCTTAGACGGGACGCTAGGGGTCTCCTACAATGAGCAGTTCTTC
CASSLDGTLGVSYNEQFF
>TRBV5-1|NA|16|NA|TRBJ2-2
TGCGCCAGCGTCAAATCCGGGGGCTGGGACACCGGGGAGCTGTTTTTT
CASVKSGGWDTGELFF
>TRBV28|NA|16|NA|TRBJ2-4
TGTGCCAGCAGTTTGCTCTCCTCGGTAGCCAAAAACATTCAGTACTTC
CASSLLSSVAKNIQYF
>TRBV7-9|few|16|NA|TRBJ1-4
TGTGCCAGCAGCTTAGATTGGGCAGGAATTAATGAAAAACTGTTTTTT
CASSLDWAGINEKLFF
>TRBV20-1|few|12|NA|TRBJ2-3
TGCAGTGCTAGAGACGCCTTTCCTCCTCAGTATTTT
CSARDAFPPQYF
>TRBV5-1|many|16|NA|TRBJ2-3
TGCGCCAGCAGCTTGGCCAGGGATTTTTTCACAGATACGCAGTATTTT
CASSLARDFFTDTQYF
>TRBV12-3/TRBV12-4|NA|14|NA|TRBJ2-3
TGTGCCAGCAGTTTCTCAGGGATGACAGATACGCAGTATTTT
CASSFSGMTDTQYF
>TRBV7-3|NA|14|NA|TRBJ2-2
TGTGCCAGCAGCTCGGACTTGAACACCGGGGAGCTGTTTTTT
CASSSDLNTGELFF
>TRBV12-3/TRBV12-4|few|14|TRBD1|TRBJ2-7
TGTGCCAGCAGCTTCCAGGGGACAGCCTACGAGCAGTACTTC
CASSFQGTAYEQYF
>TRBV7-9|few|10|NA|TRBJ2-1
TGTGCCAGCAGCCAAAATGAGCAGTTCTTC
CASSQNEQFF
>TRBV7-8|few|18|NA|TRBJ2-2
TGTGCCAGCAGCTTAGCGCTTCTTGCGGGGAAAAACACCGGGGAGCTGTTTTTT
CASSLALLAGKNTGELFF
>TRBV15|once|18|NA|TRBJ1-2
TGTGCCACCAGCAGAGAGGGTCTTTCAGGGGCCGAGGACTATGGCTACACCTTC
CATSREGLSGAEDYGYTF
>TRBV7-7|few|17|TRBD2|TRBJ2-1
TGTGCTAGCAGCTTAGCGTCTGGACTAGCGGACTACAATGAGCAGTTCTTC
CASSLASGLADYNEQFF
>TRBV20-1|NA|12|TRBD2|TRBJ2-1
TGCAGTGCTAGTAGCGGGGGGAATGAGCAGTTCTTC
CSASSGGNEQFF
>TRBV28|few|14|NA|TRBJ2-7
TGTGCCAGCAGTAGTACAGGGGGAGGGTACGAGCAGTACTTC
CASSSTGGGYEQYF
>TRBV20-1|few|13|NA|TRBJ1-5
TGCAGTGCTACGGACGATGGAGCTCAGCCCCAGCATTTT
CSATDDGAQPQHF
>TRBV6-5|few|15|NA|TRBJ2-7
TGTGCCAGCAGGCCAAGGGACGGTTACTCCTACGAGCAGTACTTC
CASRPRDGYSYEQYF
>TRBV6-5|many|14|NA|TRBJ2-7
TGTGCCAGCAGTTACATCCCGAACTCCTACGAGCAGTACTTC
CASSYIPNSYEQYF
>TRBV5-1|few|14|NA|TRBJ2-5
TGCGCCAGCAGTTCCCCCGGAGTTCAGGAGACCCAGTACTTC
CASSSPGVQETQYF
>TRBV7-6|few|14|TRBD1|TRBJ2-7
TGTGCCAGCAGCTTGAAGGACAGGATTACCGAGCAGTACTTC
CASSLKDRITEQYF
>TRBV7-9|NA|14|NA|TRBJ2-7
TGTGCCAGCAGCTTAGGGGACGGGACCGAAGGGCAGTACTTC
CASSLGDGTEGQYF
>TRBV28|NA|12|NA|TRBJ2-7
TGTGCCAGCAGTTCGACACTGTACGAGCAGTACTTC
CASSSTLYEQYF
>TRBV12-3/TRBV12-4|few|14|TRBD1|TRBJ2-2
TGTGCCAACACGGACAGGGGAAACACCGGGGAGCTGTTTTTT
CANTDRGNTGELFF
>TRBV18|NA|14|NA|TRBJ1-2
TGTGCCAGCTCGCCTGGGACCCGTGCTAATGGCTACACCTTC
CASSPGTRANGYTF
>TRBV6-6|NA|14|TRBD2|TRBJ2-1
TGTGCCACCCTGGGACTAGCGGCATACAATGAGCAGTTCTTC
CATLGLAAYNEQFF
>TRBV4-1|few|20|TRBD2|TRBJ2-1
TGCGCCAGCAGCCAGGTATTGGCTAGCGGGGGGGCGAGGACCTACAATGAGCAGTTCTTC
CASSQVLASGGARTYNEQFF
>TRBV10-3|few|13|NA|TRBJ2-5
TGTGCCATCAGTGTGGGCAGGGACGAGACCCAGTACTTC
CAISVGRDETQYF
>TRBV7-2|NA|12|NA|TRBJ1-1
TGTGCCAGCAGCGTAGGAGGGCCTGAAGCTTTCTTT
CASSVGGPEAFF
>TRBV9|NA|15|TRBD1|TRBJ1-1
TGTGCCAGCAGCGCAAGGGACAGCAGAAACACTGAAGCTTTCTTT
CASSARDSRNTEAFF
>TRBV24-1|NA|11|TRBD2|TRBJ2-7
TGTGCCATCGGGGGGTGCCAAGAGCAGTACTTC
CAIGGCQEQYF
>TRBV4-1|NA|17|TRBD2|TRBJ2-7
TGCGCCAGCAGCCAAGGCGCTCCGGGGGGGTTATCCTACGAGCAGTACTTC
CASSQGAPGGLSYEQYF